Below, 25 T cell receptor beta chains from the same sample are listed, as sequenced in a study of cytomegalovirus exposure and HLA in healthy donors. The method was immunoSEQ multiplex PCR; TCRdb's version includes in-frame clones alone and lacks a portion of them. Of approximately 100,000 clones listed, 93% are singletons. The sample consisted of PBMCs. The receptors were sampled from a woman aged 30 to 39 in good health and CMV-seropositive.

The V gene is TRBV28, the J gene TRBJ1-5; TRBD1 matches at 9 bases. V lost 5 bases to trimming and J lost 3 bases; unmatched junction nucleotides: 5. CDR1 and CDR2 (germline): MDHEN, SYDVKM. The CDR3 is made up of 15 amino acids. This CDR3 reads CASSPGQGLNQPQHF. In DNA, the CDR3 is TGTGCCAGCAGTCCGGGACAGGGACTCAATCAGCCCCAGCATTTT.

The genes are TRBV7-9 and TRBJ1-2, with 7 bases aligning to TRBD1. The length of the CDR3 is 13 residues. CDR1 is SEHNR and CDR2 is FQNEAQ in the germline V gene (reference sequence). The V gene end was trimmed by 2 bases and the J gene end by 6 bases; junction bases not matched to a gene: 3. The CDR3 region is CASSLSTGNGYTF. CDR3 nucleotide sequence: TGTGCCAGCAGCTTATCGACAGGGAATGGCTACACCTTC.

As concerns this clone: Germline and junction disagree at one end, which may indicate a read error. The rearrangement joins TRBV30 to TRBJ1-1; a possible D gene is TRBD1 (5 bases). Germline loops: CDR1 GTSNPN, CDR2 SVGIG (reference sequence). The CDR3 extends over 11 amino acids. The CDR3 reads CAWSVGFKGLF. Here the CDR3 DNA reads TGTGCCTGGAGTGTGGGTTTTAAGGGGCTGTTT.

Only one count was recorded for this clone. The chain is built from TRBV4-2 and TRBJ1-2, with 7 bases identical to TRBD1. In germline, CDR1 is LGHNA, CDR2 YNFKEQ. The CDR3 extends over 13 amino acids. V was clipped by 2 bases and J by 7 bases; unmatched bases: 4. The CDR3 reads CASSQQGVSGYTF. The CDR3 DNA is TGTGCCAGCAGCCAACAGGGGGTCTCTGGCTACACCTTC.

The chain links TRBV10-3 to TRBJ1-1; 7 positions match TRBD1. V dropped 4 bases and J dropped 4; count of bases not matched to a gene: 15. The CDR3 has 17 residues. Germline V lookup: CDR1 ENHRY, CDR2 SYGVKD. DNA for the CDR3: TGTGCCATCAGTGTGAGAGGAGAGGGGGCGCCTGGCACTGAAGCTTTCTTT. Translation: CAISVRGEGAPGTEAFF.

The V call is TRBV19, the J call TRBJ2-7; 8 positions agree with TRBD2. Germline V gene sequence: CDR1 LNHDA, CDR2 SQIVND (reference sequence). V lost 11 bases, J lost 5 bases, and 14 bases stayed unmatched. The CDR3 is 14 residues long. CDR3 bases: TGTGCCCCCACCTCCGGGACTAGACTCCACGAGCAGTACTTC. It translates to CAPTSGTRLHEQYF. The entire variable domain, with the rest obtained from reference TRBV19 and TRBJ2-7, is as follows: DGGITQSPKYLFRKEGQNVTLSCEQNLNHDAMYWYRQDPGQGLRLIYYSQIVNDFQKGDIAEGYSVSREKKESFPLTVTSAQKNPTAFYLCAPTSGTRLHEQYFGPGTRLTVT.

The chain links TRBV6-4 to TRBJ1-2; D perhaps matches TRBD1 (6 bases). In germline, CDR1 is MRHNA, CDR2 SNTAGT. The V end lost 5 bases, the J end lost 3 bases, and 16 bases lay between the germline ends. CDR3 length equals 15 residues. CDR3 DNA: TGTGCCAGCAGTCCCACAGGGTCGGAGGACTATGGCTACACCTTC. Its translation is CASSPTGSEDYGYTF.

Only one count was recorded for this clone. CDR3 DNA: TGCGCCAGCAGTGTCGACAGTACCTACGAGCAGTACTTC. Its translation: CASSVDSTYEQYF. The V call is TRBV4-1, the J call TRBJ2-7, with TRBD1 as a possible D gene (5 bases). Trimming removed 6 bases at V and 2 bases at J, with 11 bases between. The CDR3 runs 13 residues. Looked up from germline, CDR1 is MGHRA and CDR2 is YSYEKL.

The chain carries TRBV29-1 and TRBJ2-5; TRBD2 matches 7 bases. Per germline, CDR1 SQVTM and CDR2 ANQGSEA. Trimming took 3 bases from V and 4 from J; bases not matched to a gene: 5. The CDR3 spans 13 residues. CDR3 sequence reads: CSVDGGSGETQYF. The CDR3 coding sequence is TGCAGCGTTGACGGCGGGAGTGGAGAGACCCAGTACTTC.

This rearrangement joins TRBV28 to TRBJ1-5; D is unclear. The length of the CDR3 is 16 residues. V lost 4 bases and J lost 3, with 16 bases in between. Germline V gene data show CDR1 as MDHEN and CDR2 as SYDVKM. The CDR3 region is CASSSGSRGINQPQHF. The CDR3 DNA follows: TGTGCCAGCAGTTCCGGCTCTCGAGGGATCAATCAGCCCCAGCATTTT.

The chain uses TRBV19 and TRBJ2-7; D is perhaps TRBD1 (5 bases). This CDR3 spans 14 amino acids. Between the trimmed V and J ends, which lost 4 bases and 1 base, there was a span of 11 bases. The germline gives CDR1 LNHDA, CDR2 SQIVND (reference sequence). The CDR3 sequence is CASSNGRTSYEQYF. The CDR3 nucleotides read TGTGCCAGTAGTAATGGCAGGACATCCTACGAGCAGTACTTC.

The chain carries TRBV30 and TRBJ1-5; no firm D call. The length of the CDR3 is 13 residues. Germline V gives CDR1 GTSNPN, CDR2 SVGIG (reference sequence). V lost 3 bases and J lost 6, with 12 bases in between. The CDR3 sequence is CAWSPGLGQPQHF. CDR3 nucleotide sequence: TGTGCCTGGAGCCCAGGTTTGGGTCAGCCCCAGCATTTT.

V is TRBV19 and J is TRBJ1-1, with 7 bases identical to TRBD1. Germline CDR1 is LNHDA and CDR2 is SQIVND (reference sequence). The CDR3 spans 15 residues. The CDR3 loop reads CAVGAPTGVDTEAFF. The CDR3 DNA reads as TGTGCAGTAGGCGCACCTACAGGGGTGGACACTGAAGCTTTCTTT.

CDR3 sequence reads: CASSSSRGRESYGYTF. The CDR3 DNA follows: TGTGCCAGCAGTTCATCCCGAGGACGGGAAAGCTATGGCTACACCTTC. The chain recombines TRBV27 with TRBJ1-2; D unresolved. Germline loops: CDR1 MNHEY, CDR2 SMNVEV (reference sequence). V shed 4 bases and J shed 4 bases, with 19 bases lying between them. The CDR3 runs to 16 residues.

The J gene is TRBJ1-2, the V gene TRBV7-6, with D uncertain. The germline V and J ends were trimmed by 0 bases and 4 bases, with 15 bases remaining between them. CDR3 size: 16 residues. CDR1 is SGHVS, CDR2 FNYEAQ, per germline. CDR3: CASSLASGNLGYGYTF. The CDR3 DNA sequence: TGTGCCAGCAGCTTAGCGTCTGGTAACCTAGGCTATGGCTACACCTTC.

The V call is TRBV15, the J call TRBJ1-2; D remains unclear. Trimming pared 8 bases from V and 8 bases from J, leaving 9 bases between. From germline, CDR1 is LNHNV and CDR2 YYDKDF (reference sequence). The length of the CDR3 is 10 residues. The CDR3 reads CATGGRGYTF. In DNA, the CDR3 is TGTGCCACCGGCGGGCGAGGCTACACCTTC. The variable domain in full, completed from reference TRBV15 and TRBJ1-2, reads DAMVIQNPRYQVTQFGKPVTLSCSQTLNHNVMYWYQQKSSQAPKLLFHYYDKDFNNEADTPDNFQSRRPNTSFCFLDIRSPGLGDTAMYLCATGGRGYTFGSGTRLTVV.

The gene calls are TRBV2 and TRBJ1-2; D possibly corresponds to TRBD1 (5 bases). CDR3 length: 14 amino acids. CDR1 and CDR2 (germline): SNHLY, FYNNEI. With 0 bases removed from V and 6 bases from J, the gap between germline ends came to 11 bases. For the CDR3, the DNA is TGTGCCAGCAGTGAAGCCGGGGGGGGAGATGGCTACACCTTC. This translates into CASSEAGGGDGYTF. Complete variable domain (other parts from reference TRBV2 and TRBJ1-2): EPEVTQTPSHQVTQMGQEVILRCVPISNHLYFYWYRQILGQKVEFLVSFYNNEISEKSEIFDDQFSVERPDGSNFTLKIRSTKLEDSAMYFCASSEAGGGDGYTFGSGTRLTVV.

This rearrangement joins TRBV19 to TRBJ2-1; 8 bases are shared with TRBD2. The V and J ends lost 5 bases and 0 bases, in that order; junction bases with no gene match: 12. CDR1 and CDR2 from the germline V gene are LNHDA and SQIVND (reference sequence). CDR3 length: 18 residues. The CDR3 sequence is CASSPTSGILSSYNEQFF. CDR3 sequence (DNA): TGTGCCAGTAGTCCAACTAGCGGAATTCTCAGCTCCTACAATGAGCAGTTCTTC.

This rearrangement joins TRBV5-1 to TRBJ2-3; 8 nucleotides match TRBD1. The CDR3 has 15 amino acids. Per germline, CDR1 SGHRS and CDR2 YFSETQ. V was clipped by 4 bases and J by 4 bases; unmatched bases: 8. The CDR3 sequence is CASSAGQGGADTQYF. CDR3 nucleotides: TGCGCCAGCAGCGCCGGACAGGGAGGTGCAGATACGCAGTATTTT.

This rearrangement joins TRBV5-5 to TRBJ1-4; D is possibly TRBD1 (5 bases). The CDR3 consists of 16 residues. Trimming left V 7 bases short and J 5 bases short, with 21 bases between. CDR1 SGHKS and CDR2 YYEKEE come from the germline V gene (reference sequence). This CDR3 is CASFGGPEPRNEKLFF. The CDR3 DNA reads as TGTGCCAGCTTCGGGGGACCGGAGCCCCGAAATGAAAAACTGTTTTTT.

This chain links TRBV30 with TRBJ1-1, with a weak D call TRBD1 (6 bases). Germline V gives CDR1 GTSNPN, CDR2 SVGIG (reference sequence). This CDR3 has 10 residues. V lost 1 base, J lost 11 bases, and 8 bases lay in between. In DNA, the CDR3 is TGTGCCTGGAGTGCAGGGGCGGCTTTCTTT. Protein product: CAWSAGAAFF.

The chain is built from TRBV5-1 and TRBJ2-7; 7 nucleotides agree with TRBD2. V trimming: 0 bases; J trimming: 3 bases; junction bases outside the gene matches: 6. Germline CDR1 and CDR2: SGHRS and YFSETQ. The CDR3 length is 15 residues. The CDR3 region is CASSLEPSGIYEQYF. DNA for the CDR3: TGCGCCAGCAGCTTGGAACCCAGCGGGATCTACGAGCAGTACTTC.

V and J are TRBV4-1 and TRBJ2-1; 8 bases are a match to TRBD2. CDR1 and CDR2 (germline): MGHRA, YSYEKL. The CDR3 runs to 16 residues. V lost 4 bases and J lost 1; bases outside the gene matches: 6. The DNA of the CDR3 is TGCGCCAGCAGCCTAGGACTAGCAGGATCCTACAATGAGCAGTTCTTC. Translation gives CASSLGLAGSYNEQFF.

The chain couples TRBV19 to TRBJ2-1, with 9 nucleotides matching TRBD2. From germline, CDR1 is LNHDA and CDR2 SQIVND (reference sequence). The CDR3 spans 14 residues. The V gene end was trimmed by 10 bases and the J gene end by 0 bases; junction bases not matched to a gene: 4. The CDR3: CATLSGSSYNEQFF. CDR3 DNA: TGTGCCACCCTTAGCGGGAGCTCCTACAATGAGCAGTTCTTC.

The V call is TRBV6-1, the J call TRBJ1-4; D remains unclear. Germline V lookup: CDR1 MNHNS, CDR2 SASEGT. The CDR3 is 14 residues long. Trimming removed 6 bases at V and 7 bases at J, with 15 bases between. The chain's CDR3 is CASSPPPRVEKLFF. CDR3 bases: TGTGCCAGCAGCCCCCCCCCTCGGGTTGAAAAACTGTTTTTT.